Detailed here is one T cell receptor (beta chain). Its cognate antigen is unknown. Trimming took 5 bases from V and 7 from J, leaving 18 bases between them. CDR3 length: 15 amino acids. In germline, CDR1 is MNHEY, CDR2 SMNVEV (reference sequence). This entry comes from a study of cytomegalovirus exposure and HLA in healthy donors. Produced via immunoSEQ multiplex PCR; TCRdb's table is partial and in-frame only. The table has over 60,000 clones, 90% to 95% seen once; the top ten hold around 4.5%. Notes on the study in general: Rarity marked most TCR sequences, yet some public TCRs occurred in many donors. The listing of 150 or so TCR beta chains classed them as cytomegalovirus-associated. A few CMV-associated chains were confirmed in vitro to be specific for CMV antigens.

The chain combines TRBV27 with TRBJ1-5, with D hard to call. The receptor's source is a man aged 18 to 30 in good health and CMV-seropositive. The sequenced material came from PBMCs. The CDR3 DNA follows: TGTGCCAGCAGTCTTGTTCGGGGAAGTACGCAGCCCCAGCATTTT. This gives the protein CASSLVRGSTQPQHF.